The source of this TCR beta chain is a study of blood T cell repertoires in COVID-19. Across the whole study: Spain, Italy and the United States supplied samples that represented acute and convalescent COVID-19. T cells, B-cell-depleted T cells, or PBMCs provided the cDNA or gDNA that served as material.

The V segment lost 1 base and the J segment 1 base; nucleotides outside the gene matches: 0. Germline values: CDR1 SGHTA, CDR2 FQGTGA. CDR3 length: 16 residues. Data came from immunoSEQ multiplex PCR; TCRdb stores just in-frame clones and leaves some out. The profile shows under 500,000 clones, roughly 87% of them singletons. This study enrolled people aged 18 to 89 from approximately 24 US geographic areas. Allocation to cohorts depended on clinical history reported by the participants. This chain uses TRBV7-3 with TRBJ2-3, with TRBD2 matching over 12 bases. Sequenced material: PBMCs or T cells enriched from blood (not recorded which). This TCR was recovered from a woman aged 18-29 years with acute COVID-19. CDR3 nucleotides: TGTGCCAGCAGCTTAAGGACTAGCGGGGGCACAGATACGCAGTATTTT. This encodes CASSLRTSGGTDTQYF.